Detailed here is one T cell receptor beta chain. This sample was included in a study of early T cells in non-severe SARS-CoV-2 infection. Germline V lookup: CDR1 MRHNA, CDR2 SNTAGT. This CDR3 comprises 15 residues. The J segment lost 3 bases and the V segment lost 5 bases, leaving 3 bases of the junction unmatched. Unique molecular identifiers were affixed to single, distinct cDNA molecules. In TCRdb, the 5' RACE reads were re-called with MiXCR into one record per CDR3 protein. The sample yields 65,000 to 75,000 distinct CDR3 sequences, about 4.6% seen once. The receptor's source is an adult who was a healthcare worker with PCR-confirmed SARS-CoV-2 infection or an uninfected control (not recorded which). The donor label of this sample is uncertain. V is TRBV6-4 and J is TRBJ2-2; the match to TRBD1 covers 10 bases. The input for sequencing was whole blood, taken at baseline. The CDR3 DNA is TGTGCCAGCAGTCGCGGGACAGGGGACACCGGGGAGCTGTTTTTT. Its protein is CASSRGTGDTGELFF.